This T cell receptor (beta chain) was found in a study of low-dose radiotherapy and immunotherapy resistance in tumors. Overall study: The regimen for patients comprised intravenous nivolumab 240 mg every two weeks plus intravenous ipilimumab 1 mg/kg every six weeks.

First-strand cDNA relied on TRAV- and TRBV-specific primers spanning alpha and beta chains. A constant-region primer paired with the V-primer adapter amplified TCRs over approximately 18 PCR cycles. Amplifying the isolated mRNA was done by in vitro transcription. TCRdb redid the calling of the reads with MiXCR, one entry per CDR3 protein. This sample carries about 91,000 distinct CDR3 sequences, around 20% of them seen once, and the ten largest clones take 9.5% to 15%. Sample time point: after trial treatment. Treatment indicated: LDRT plus nivolumab, ipilimumab, low-dose cyclophosphamide and aspirin (RACIN trial). This clonotype was sampled from a female donor with ovarian cancer. Sequenced here: PBMCs, sampled after low-dose radiotherapy plus immunotherapy.

CDR3 protein: CSVELAGGVEQYF. CDR3 nucleotide sequence: TGCAGCGTGGAACTAGCGGGAGGTGTCGAGCAGTACTTC. The chain joins TRBV29-1 to TRBJ2-7; 12 bases line up with TRBD2. This CDR3 has 13 amino acids. V was pared by 6 bases and J by 6 bases, with 6 bases of the junction left unmatched. The germline CDR1 and CDR2 sequences are SQVTM and ANQGSEA.